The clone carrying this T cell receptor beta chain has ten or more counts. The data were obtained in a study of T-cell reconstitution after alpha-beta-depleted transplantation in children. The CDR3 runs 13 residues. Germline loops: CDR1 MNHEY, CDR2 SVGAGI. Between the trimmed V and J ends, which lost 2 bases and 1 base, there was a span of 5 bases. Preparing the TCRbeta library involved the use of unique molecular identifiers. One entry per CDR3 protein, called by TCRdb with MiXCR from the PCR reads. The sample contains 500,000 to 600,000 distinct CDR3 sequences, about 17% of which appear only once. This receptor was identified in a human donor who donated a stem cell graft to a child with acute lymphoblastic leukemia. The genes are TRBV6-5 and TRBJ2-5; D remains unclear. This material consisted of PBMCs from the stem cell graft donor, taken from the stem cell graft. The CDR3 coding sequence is TGTGCCAGCAGTTACCTAGGCCAAGAGACCCAGTACTTC. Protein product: CASSYLGQETQYF.